One sample yielded the 7 T cell receptor beta chains listed below, sequenced in a study of blood T cell repertoires in COVID-19. Profiling relied on immunoSEQ multiplex PCR, and the TCRdb table lists in-frame clones only, not all of them. Of some 200,000 clones listed, around 84% are singletons. Input material: peripheral blood. The receptors derive from a man over 45 with active or convalescent COVID-19.

V gene TRBV19 combines with J gene TRBJ1-1, with 8 bases that match TRBD1. Germline CDR1 reads LNHDA; CDR2 reads SQIVND (reference sequence). With 5 bases clipped from V and 4 bases from J, the junction kept 12 bases outside the gene matches. The length of the CDR3 is 16 residues. DNA of the CDR3: TGTGCCAGTAGTCTCCCAGGGGGCGCTTGGGCCACTGAAGCTTTCTTT. It codes for CASSLPGGAWATEAFF.

The chain joins TRBV2 to TRBJ2-5, with D unclear. This CDR3 contains 11 residues. Germline CDR1 is SNHLY and CDR2 is FYNNEI. V lost 4 bases and J lost 4, with 4 bases in between. The CDR3 loop is CASSVRETQYF. The CDR3, as DNA: TGTGCCAGCAGTGTTCGAGAGACCCAGTACTTC.

V is TRBV28 and J is TRBJ1-6, with 8 bases fitting TRBD1. Germline V gene data show CDR1 as MDHEN and CDR2 as SYDVKM. The CDR3 consists of 13 residues. With 7 bases clipped from V and 9 bases from J, the junction kept 5 bases outside the gene matches. CDR3 sequence (DNA): TGTGCCAGCAAGACAGGGGAGGGTTCACCCCTCCACTTT. It codes for CASKTGEGSPLHF.

The chain links TRBV7-9 to TRBJ1-5; 8 nucleotides line up with TRBD1. The CDR3 runs to 15 residues. The V gene's germline CDR1 is SEHNR and CDR2 FQNEAQ (reference sequence). V was pared by 4 bases and J by 4 bases, with 6 bases of the junction left unmatched. The CDR3 protein is CASSSDRGGNQPQHF. In nucleotides, the CDR3 is TGTGCCAGCAGCTCCGACAGGGGAGGTAATCAGCCCCAGCATTTT.

The chain recombines TRBV7-8 with TRBJ2-3; 8 nucleotides match TRBD2. Trimming cost V 6 bases and J 5 bases; bases outside gene matches: 19. The germline CDR1 and CDR2 sequences are SGHVS and FQNEAQ. The CDR3 spans 18 residues. The CDR3 is CASSVGAIAGTGKDTQYF. The CDR3 region has the DNA TGTGCCAGCAGTGTGGGGGCGATAGCGGGAACGGGGAAAGATACGCAGTATTTT.

The V call is TRBV7-8, the J call TRBJ1-5; D ambiguous. In germline, CDR1 is SGHVS, CDR2 FQNEAQ. CDR3 length equals 14 residues. V was cut by 1 base and J by 3 bases, with 7 bases left in between. The CDR3 protein is CASSLVTDNQPQHF. In DNA form, the CDR3 reads TGTGCCAGCAGCTTAGTCACAGACAATCAGCCCCAGCATTTT.

The V call is TRBV5-4, the J call TRBJ1-1; 8 nucleotides line up with TRBD1. With 2 bases clipped from V and 2 bases from J, the junction kept 17 bases outside the gene matches. From germline, CDR1 is SGHNT and CDR2 YYREEE (reference sequence). This CDR3 comprises 19 residues. In DNA, the CDR3 is TGTGCCAGCAGCTTCTTTGGGTTCCGGACAGGGTTAGGAAACACTGAAGCTTTCTTT. Protein: CASSFFGFRTGLGNTEAFF.